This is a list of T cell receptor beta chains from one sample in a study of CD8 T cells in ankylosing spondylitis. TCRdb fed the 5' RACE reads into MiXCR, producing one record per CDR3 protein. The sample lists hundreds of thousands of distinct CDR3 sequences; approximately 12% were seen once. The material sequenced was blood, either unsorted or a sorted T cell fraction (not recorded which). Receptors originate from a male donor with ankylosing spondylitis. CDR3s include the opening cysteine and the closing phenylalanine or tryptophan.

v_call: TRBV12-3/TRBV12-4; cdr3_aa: CASSPGQGRWELFF
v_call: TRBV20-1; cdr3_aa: CSARARLAGFGELFF
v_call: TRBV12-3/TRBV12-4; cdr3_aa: CASRWTTSGSQFF
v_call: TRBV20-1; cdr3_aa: CSARATYNEQFF
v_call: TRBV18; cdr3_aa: CASSFTGTDTQYF
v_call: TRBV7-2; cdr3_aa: CASSPQQSSYEQYF
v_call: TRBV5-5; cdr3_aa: CASSLDPALMTAFF
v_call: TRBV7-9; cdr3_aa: CASSYRDRSGANVLTF
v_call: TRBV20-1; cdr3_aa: CSAPQGQETQYF
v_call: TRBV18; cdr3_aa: CASSPPSGGSYEQYF
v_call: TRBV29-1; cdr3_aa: CSTRGGRTDTQYF
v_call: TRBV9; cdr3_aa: CASSVGTYSYNEQFF
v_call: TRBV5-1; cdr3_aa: CASSPVVSGNTIYF
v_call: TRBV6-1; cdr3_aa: CASKQGYYGYTF
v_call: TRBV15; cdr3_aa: CATSRDRAMNTEAFF
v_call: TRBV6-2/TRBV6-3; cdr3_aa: CASSYLRGPYNEQFF
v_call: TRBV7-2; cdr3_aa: CASRPVWGVNTGELFF
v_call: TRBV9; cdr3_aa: CASSVEGTKSYEQYF
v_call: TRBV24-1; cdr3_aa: CATSERDRTRYNEQFF
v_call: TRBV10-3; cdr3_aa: CAISESRAVGNSPLHF
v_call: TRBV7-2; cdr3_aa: CASSLAGQVVSASGEKLFF
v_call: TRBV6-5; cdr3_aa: CASSYSGSLNTEAFF
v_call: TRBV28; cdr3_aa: CASSFGQGRPFF
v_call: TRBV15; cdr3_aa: CATSRGLAGRGEQFF
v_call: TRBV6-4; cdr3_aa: CASSDAGGRQFF